This is a list of T cell receptor beta chains from one sample in a study of blood T cell repertoires in COVID-19. This table comes from immunoSEQ multiplex PCR, and its TCRdb copy is limited to in-frame clones, with some not included. Found here are 130,000 to 150,000 clones, approximately 80% of them singletons; the top ten hold about 9.3%. The source material was peripheral blood. The receptors come from a woman of 80 years or more in a cohort sampled during active or convalescent COVID-19. The CDR3 runs from the conserved cysteine through the conserved F or W. The D gene is left open where the match is weak. The size field is filled for only some rows; it gives once, few, many or a size class.

J: TRBJ1-1
size: NA
V: TRBV12-3/TRBV12-4
D: NA
DNA: TGTGCCAGCAGTTTAGCTCAGGGAAAGGTGGCTTTCTTT
CDR3: CASSLAQGKVAFF

J: TRBJ2-1
size: NA
V: TRBV6-5
D: NA
DNA: TGTGCCAGCAGTTTAGCGGCGGTCTCCTACAATGAGCAGTTCTTC
CDR3: CASSLAAVSYNEQFF

J: TRBJ2-2
size: NA
V: TRBV7-6
D: NA
DNA: TGTGCCAGCAGCTTAGATTGGTTTAGCACCGGGGAGCTGTTTTTT
CDR3: CASSLDWFSTGELFF

J: TRBJ1-2
size: NA
V: TRBV6-2/TRBV6-3
D: NA
DNA: TGTGCCAGCAGCCAGGGGTACTATGGCTACACCTTC
CDR3: CASSQGYYGYTF

J: TRBJ2-5
size: NA
V: TRBV2
D: TRBD1
DNA: TGTGCCAGCAGCTCGGACAGGGGGCAAGAGACCCAGTACTTC
CDR3: CASSSDRGQETQYF

J: TRBJ1-1
size: NA
V: TRBV3-1/TRBV3-2
D: NA
DNA: TGTGCCAGCAGCCAAGATCCGGGAAACACTGAAGCTTTCTTT
CDR3: CASSQDPGNTEAFF

J: TRBJ1-1
size: NA
V: TRBV11-2
D: NA
DNA: TGTGCCAGCGGTTCTGGGGGACTACGCACTGAAGCTTTCTTT
CDR3: CASGSGGLRTEAFF

J: TRBJ2-3
size: NA
V: TRBV5-4
D: NA
DNA: TGTGCCAGCAGCTTCGGGGGAGGCACAGATACGCAGTATTTT
CDR3: CASSFGGGTDTQYF

J: TRBJ1-2
size: NA
V: TRBV21-1
D: NA
DNA: TGTGCCAGCAGCAGCCGGACAGGGGAAGGCTACACCTTC
CDR3: CASSSRTGEGYTF

J: TRBJ1-1
size: NA
V: TRBV6-5
D: NA
DNA: TGTGCCAGCAGCAACAGGCCCCGGCTGATCACTGAAGCTTTCTTT
CDR3: CASSNRPRLITEAFF

J: TRBJ2-3
size: NA
V: TRBV2
D: NA
DNA: TGTGCCAGCAGTGAATATTTTGGTGCACGGGGATCCACAGATACGCAGTATTTT
CDR3: CASSEYFGARGSTDTQYF

J: TRBJ1-6
size: NA
V: TRBV28
D: NA
DNA: TGTGCCAGCGGGGAGGTCTCCTATAATTCACCCCTCCACTTT
CDR3: CASGEVSYNSPLHF

J: TRBJ2-2
size: once
V: TRBV18
D: TRBD1
DNA: TGTGCCAGCTCACCAGACAGGGAAGCCGGGGAGCTGTTTTTT
CDR3: CASSPDREAGELFF

J: TRBJ1-1
size: NA
V: TRBV18
D: NA
DNA: TGTGCCAGCTCACCCTCGTTACAGCAGGACAGCAACACTGAAGCTTTCTTT
CDR3: CASSPSLQQDSNTEAFF

J: TRBJ1-1
size: NA
V: TRBV19
D: TRBD1
DNA: TGTGCCAGTAGTACCTACGGACAGGGTAACACTGAAGCTTTCTTT
CDR3: CASSTYGQGNTEAFF

J: TRBJ1-1
size: NA
V: TRBV6-5
D: TRBD1
DNA: TGTGCCAGCAGTTCCCACGACAGGGCAAACACTGAAGCTTTCTTT
CDR3: CASSSHDRANTEAFF

J: TRBJ1-6
size: NA
V: TRBV5-5
D: TRBD1
DNA: TGTGCCAGCAGCTCACAGAAACAGGGGGGTTCACCCCTCCACTTT
CDR3: CASSSQKQGGSPLHF

J: TRBJ1-2
size: NA
V: TRBV6-5
D: NA
DNA: TGTGCCAGCCTCGACAGCTCCAGGGGCTATGGCTACACCTTC
CDR3: CASLDSSRGYGYTF

J: TRBJ1-2
size: NA
V: TRBV5-4
D: NA
DNA: TGTGCCAGCAGGAATACAGGATGGCCGGAGGGCTACACCTTC
CDR3: CASRNTGWPEGYTF

J: TRBJ2-1
size: NA
V: TRBV5-1
D: TRBD2
DNA: TGCGCCAGCAGCTTGAGACTAGCGGGGGACAATGAGCAGTTCTTC
CDR3: CASSLRLAGDNEQFF

J: TRBJ2-1
size: once
V: TRBV12-3/TRBV12-4
D: TRBD2
DNA: TGTGCCAGCAGCACGGGGGGGCCCCAGGGGCAGTTCTTC
CDR3: CASSTGGPQGQFF

J: TRBJ1-4
size: NA
V: TRBV4-1
D: NA
DNA: TGCGCCAGCAGCCAAGGAACGGGTGCGGCTAATGAAAAACTGTTTTTT
CDR3: CASSQGTGAANEKLFF

J: TRBJ2-1
size: NA
V: TRBV5-1
D: TRBD2
DNA: TGCGCCAGCAGCTTGAAGACTAGCGGGGGGCGAGTTAGGAATGAGCAGTTCTTC
CDR3: CASSLKTSGGRVRNEQFF